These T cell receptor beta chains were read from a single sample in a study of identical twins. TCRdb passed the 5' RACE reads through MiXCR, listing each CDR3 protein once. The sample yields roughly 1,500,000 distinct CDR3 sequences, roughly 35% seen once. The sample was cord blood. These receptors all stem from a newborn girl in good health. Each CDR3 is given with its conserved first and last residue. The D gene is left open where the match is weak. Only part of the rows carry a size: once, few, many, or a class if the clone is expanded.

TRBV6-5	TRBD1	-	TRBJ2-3	CASSRGQGAIDTQYF	TGTGCCAGCAGCCGGGGACAGGGGGCTATAGATACGCAGTATTTT
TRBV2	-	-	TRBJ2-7	CASRNTYEQYF	TGTGCCAGCAGAAACACCTACGAGCAGTACTTC
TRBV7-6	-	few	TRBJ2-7	CASSLIYGPYEQYF	TGTGCCAGCAGCTTAATATACGGCCCGTACGAGCAGTACTTC
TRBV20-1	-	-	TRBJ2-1	CSARAPGGHEQFF	TGCAGTGCTAGGGCCCCAGGCGGCCATGAGCAGTTCTTC
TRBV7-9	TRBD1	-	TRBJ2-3	CASRTGTAITDTQYF	TGTGCCAGCAGAACCGGGACAGCGATCACAGATACGCAGTATTTT
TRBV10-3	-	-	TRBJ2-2	CATYGTHYTGELFF	TGTGCCACCTACGGGACTCATTACACCGGGGAGCTGTTTTTT
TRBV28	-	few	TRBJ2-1	CASSWVPTKSPYNEQFF	TGTGCCAGCAGTTGGGTCCCCACAAAGAGCCCCTACAATGAGCAGTTCTTC
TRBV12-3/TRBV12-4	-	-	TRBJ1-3	CASSLIFAGRTGSGNTIYF	TGTGCCAGCAGTTTGATATTCGCAGGGCGCACGGGCTCTGGAAACACCATATATTTT
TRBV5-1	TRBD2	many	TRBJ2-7	CASSHLAGGSYEQYF	TGCGCCAGCAGCCATTTAGCGGGAGGAAGCTACGAGCAGTACTTC
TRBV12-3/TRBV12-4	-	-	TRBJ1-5	CASRAVNQPQHF	TGTGCCAGCCGCGCAGTCAATCAGCCCCAGCATTTT
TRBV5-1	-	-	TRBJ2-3	CASSTQGVTDAQYF	TGCGCCAGCAGCACTCAGGGCGTCACAGATGCGCAGTATTTT
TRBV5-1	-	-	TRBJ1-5	CASSLGDGGTSNQPQHF	TGCGCCAGCAGCTTGGGGGACGGGGGGACGAGCAATCAGCCCCAGCATTTT
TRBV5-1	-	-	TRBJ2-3	CASRLGAGTDTQYF	TGCGCCAGCAGACTCGGAGCGGGTACAGATACGCAGTATTTT
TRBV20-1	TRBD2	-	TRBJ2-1	CSAHLAGGPYEQFF	TGCAGTGCCCACCTAGCGGGAGGGCCTTATGAGCAGTTCTTC
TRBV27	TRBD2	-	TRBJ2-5	CASSLWTSGGPNNEQYF	TGTGCCAGCAGTTTATGGACTAGCGGGGGGCCTAACAATGAGCAGTACTTC
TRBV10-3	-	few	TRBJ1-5	CAIRRGSNQPQHF	TGTGCCATCAGGCGAGGTAGCAATCAGCCCCAGCATTTT
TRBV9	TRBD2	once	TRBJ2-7	CVSSPGLAVSYEQYF	TGTGTCAGCAGCCCGGGACTAGCGGTCTCCTACGAGCAGTACTTC
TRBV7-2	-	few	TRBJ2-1	CASVLGVYNEQFF	TGTGCCAGCGTCCTCGGGGTCTACAATGAGCAGTTCTTC
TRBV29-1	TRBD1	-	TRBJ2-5	CSGPGQGGNEQYF	TGCAGCGGACCGGGACAGGGGGGCAATGAGCAGTACTTC
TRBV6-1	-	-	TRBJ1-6	CASRPEVGSPLHF	TGTGCCAGCAGACCCGAGGTCGGTTCACCCCTCCACTTT
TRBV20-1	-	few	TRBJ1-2	CSASKTEAQHGYTF	TGCAGTGCTAGTAAAACGGAGGCTCAACATGGCTACACCTTC
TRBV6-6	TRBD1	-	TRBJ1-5	CASSYGSGGYNQPQHF	TGTGCCAGCAGTTACGGATCAGGGGGCTACAATCAGCCCCAGCATTTT
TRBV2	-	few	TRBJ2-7	CASSDGGTYEQYF	TGTGCCAGCAGTGACGGCGGGACCTACGAGCAGTACTTC
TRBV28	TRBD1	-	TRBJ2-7	CASSLTGVGLYERYF	TGTGCCAGCAGCTTAACAGGGGTCGGTCTCTACGAGCGGTACTTC
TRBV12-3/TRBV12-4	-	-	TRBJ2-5	CASSLHPTAPGYF	TGTGCCAGCAGTTTACATCCGACTGCGCCAGGGTACTTC
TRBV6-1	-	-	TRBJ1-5	CASSAQGGLGDQPQHF	TGTGCCAGCAGTGCACAGGGAGGTCTGGGTGATCAGCCCCAGCATTTT
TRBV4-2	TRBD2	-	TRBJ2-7	CASSQVFKSGLETYEQYF	TGTGCCAGCAGCCAAGTATTTAAGTCGGGACTAGAGACCTACGAGCAGTACTTC
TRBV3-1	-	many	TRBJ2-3	CASSQEPSRTDTQYF	TGTGCCAGCAGCCAAGAACCCTCACGCACAGATACGCAGTATTTT
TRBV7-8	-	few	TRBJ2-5	CASSLAGSFKETQYF	TGTGCCAGCAGCTTAGCGGGTTCGTTCAAAGAGACCCAGTACTTC
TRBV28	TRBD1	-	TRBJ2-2	CASSLGDRTGGTGELFF	TGTGCCAGCAGTTTAGGGGACCGGACAGGGGGCACCGGGGAGCTGTTTTTT
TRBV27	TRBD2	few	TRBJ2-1	CASSLLAGAPSSYNEQFF	TGTGCCAGCAGTCTACTAGCGGGAGCCCCGAGCTCCTACAATGAGCAGTTCTTC
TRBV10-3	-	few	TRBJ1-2	CAISETTPPGGYTF	TGTGCCATCAGTGAGACGACCCCTCCCGGTGGCTACACCTTC